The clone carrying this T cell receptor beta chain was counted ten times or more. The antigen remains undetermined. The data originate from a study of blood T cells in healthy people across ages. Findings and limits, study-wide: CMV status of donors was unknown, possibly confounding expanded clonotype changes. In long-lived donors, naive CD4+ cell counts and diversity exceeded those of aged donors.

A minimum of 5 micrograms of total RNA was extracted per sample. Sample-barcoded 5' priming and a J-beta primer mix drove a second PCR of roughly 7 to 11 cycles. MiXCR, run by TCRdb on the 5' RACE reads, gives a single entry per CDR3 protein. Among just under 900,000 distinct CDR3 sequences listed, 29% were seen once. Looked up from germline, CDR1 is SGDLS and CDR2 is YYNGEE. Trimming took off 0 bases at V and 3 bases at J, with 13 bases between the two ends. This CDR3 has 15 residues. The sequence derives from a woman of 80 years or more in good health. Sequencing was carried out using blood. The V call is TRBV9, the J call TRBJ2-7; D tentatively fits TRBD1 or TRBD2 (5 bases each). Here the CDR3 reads CASSVGSGTFYEQYF. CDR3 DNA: TGTGCCAGCAGCGTAGGTTCTGGGACGTTCTACGAGCAGTACTTC.